This TCR beta chain was observed in a study of shared clonotypes between healthy human individuals. Study details: Every donor yielded three CD4 naive, three CD4 memory, two CD8 naive and one CD8 memory plate.

V was pared by 1 base and J by 2 bases, with 10 bases between. Germline V CDR1 and CDR2: LNHDA, SQIVND (reference sequence). The CDR3 has 15 amino acids. Authors' data handling: ImmunoSEQ only sent back junction sequences with no quality scores, so filtering was done differently. Assay used: immunoSEQ multiplex PCR; TCRdb lists only in-frame clones, some missing. That table furnishes V, J and clone size, whereas the DNA furnished D and trimming. The data hold 950,000 to 1,100,000 clones, with about 75% observed a single time. The source of this sequence is a man between 18 and 35 years old in good health. The sequenced sample consisted of memory CD4+ T cells sorted from blood. As for subset: CD45RA-negative fraction. This chain uses TRBV19 with TRBJ2-3; no reliable D call. In nucleotides, the CDR3 is TGTGCCAGTAGTATAGGAGGAAGGGACACAGATACGCAGTATTTT. It codes for CASSIGGRDTDTQYF.